The present TCR beta chain was sequenced within a study of OX40 agonist ivuxolimab in advanced cancers. About the study as a whole: Ivuxolimab was an agonistic, fully human IgG2 monoclonal antibody directed against OX40 (CD134), a costimulatory receptor. Intravenous ivuxolimab was administered to patients every 2 weeks at six dose levels: 0.01, 0.1, 0.3, 1.5, 3 and 10 mg/kg. Among the roughly 50 dose-escalation patients, approximately 20 had hepatocellular carcinoma, some 15 melanoma, 9 renal cell carcinoma and 9 head and neck cancer. In the dose-escalation cohort, around four fifths of patients were male, and the mean age was roughly 60 years with a range of roughly 20 to 79. Prior anti-PD-1, anti-PD-L1 or anti-CTLA-4 therapy was permitted, and checkpoint inhibitors had been received by around 39% of dose-escalation patients. Partial responses were achieved by three dose-escalation patients, of whom one had hepatocellular carcinoma and two had cutaneous melanoma. Peripheral TCRbeta sequencing aimed to test whether ivuxolimab altered TCR sequence diversity and caused clonal T-cell expansion. The paper describes the monotherapy dose-escalation part (N ≈ 51 patients) of the phase I trial of ivuxolimab.

Summary of the overall study and its limitations: In the 0.1-3.0 mg/kg groups, partial responders had among the lowest normalized peripheral clonal expansion, particularly in CD8+ T cells. After ivuxolimab, CD8+ T cells had more expanded clones than CD4+ T cells on average. Clonal expansion of both CD4+ and CD8+ blood T cells was observed from baseline to week 6 at doses 0.1 to 3.0 mg/kg. The antigen specificity of the clonally expanded peripheral T cells was not determined. Low levels of normalized T-cell clonal expansion were also seen in some patients who did not respond.

To sequence the TCRbeta CDR3 region, genomic DNA was isolated from the sorted cells. TCRbeta CDR3 regions were sequenced using the immunoSEQ Assay. What TCRdb holds here is the immuneACCESS table cut down to in-frame rearrangements. Part of the clones is not present; checked against another copy, under half of the missing clones reflect an unresolved V gene, and the others are unexplained. The sample includes roughly 64,000 clones, with 84% observed a single time. The ten biggest clones cover around 2.1% of the sample. For this clone: Its antigen target is currently unknown. Base qualities were left out, and no much larger clone turns up one base away.

The trial excluded patients who had a history of autoimmune disease or were on systemic immunosuppression. Peripheral blood for TCR sequencing was collected from all dose cohorts at baseline, on cycle 4 day 1, and on cycle 7 day 1. Samples were obtained from an open-label, multicenter, first-in-human phase I dose-escalation trial of ivuxolimab. Adults with locally advanced or metastatic head and neck squamous cell, hepatocellular, melanoma or renal cell carcinoma were enrolled in the trial. Before TCR sequencing, CD4+ T cells and CD8+ T cells were sorted from peripheral blood as separate populations. Sequenced here: CD4+ or CD8+ T cells sorted from blood, sampled in a trial of the OX40 agonist ivuxolimab. The receptor was isolated from an adult with an advanced solid tumor such as melanoma, head and neck, liver or kidney cancer.

Read as DNA, the sequence is TGTGCCATCAGTGAGTCGTCGGACAGGGACTACAATGAGCAGTTCTTC. This translates into CAISESSDRDYNEQFF. The rearrangement combines TRBV10-3 with TRBJ2-1; 8 junctional bases match TRBD1. The CDR3 contains 16 residues, cysteine and phenylalanine counted. The read is trimmed to its CDR3 DNA, 48 bases read in frame from base 1. Via the germline V gene, CDR1 is ENHRY and CDR2 SYGVKD. Unmatched junction bases come to 4, with V trimmed by 0 bases and J by 3 bases.